Shown below are 8 T cell receptor beta chains from a single sample sequenced in a study of blood T cell repertoires in COVID-19. Generated by immunoSEQ multiplex PCR, the TCRdb table keeps only in-frame clones and is missing some. Of roughly 410,000 clones detected, over 75% appear once; the ten largest clones hold 2.3%. What was sequenced was peripheral blood. These receptors were collected from a woman aged 55-70 years with COVID-19, enrolled during active disease.

In nucleotides, the CDR3 is TGTGCCAGCAGCTCAAGCGGACGGGACACTGAAGCTTTCTTT. It specifies CASSSSGRDTEAFF. The chain is built from TRBV2 and TRBJ1-1; no firm D call. Trimming took off 6 bases at V and 3 bases at J, with 14 bases between the two ends. The germline CDR1 and CDR2 sequences are SNHLY and FYNNEI. There are 14 residues in the CDR3.

This clone has only one observation. Other DNA sequences of this sample code for an identical CDR3. This chain joins TRBV7-3 and TRBJ1-2; TRBD1 matches 9 bases. The V and J ends lost 4 bases and 4 bases, in that order; junction bases with no gene match: 1. This CDR3 is 13 amino acids long. Germline V gives CDR1 SGHTA, CDR2 FQGTGA. The CDR3 protein is CASSSGQGYGYTF. In DNA, the CDR3 is TGTGCCAGCAGCTCGGGACAGGGCTATGGCTACACCTTC. The entire variable domain, with the rest obtained from reference TRBV7-3 and TRBJ1-2, is as follows: GAGVSQTPSNKVTEKGKYVELRCDPISGHTALYWYRQSLGQGPEFLIYFQGTGAADDSGLPNDRFFAVRPEGSVSTLKIQRTERGDSAVYLCASSSGQGYGYTFGSGTRLTVV.

V gene TRBV11-2 combines with J gene TRBJ1-2; D uncertain. Between the trimmed V and J ends, which lost 2 bases and 3 bases, there was a span of 13 bases. Germline CDR1 is SGHAT and CDR2 is FQNNGV. The CDR3 extends over 15 amino acids. The CDR3 region is CASSLNPGRDYGYTF. In nucleotides, the CDR3 is TGTGCCAGCAGCTTAAACCCGGGGAGGGACTATGGCTACACCTTC.

This clone came up once. This chain joins TRBV15 and TRBJ1-5, with D uncertain. The CDR3 sequence is 13 residues long. V lost 5 bases to trimming and J lost 6 bases, with 11 bases between them. Germline CDR1 and CDR2: LNHNV and YYDKDF (reference sequence). The CDR3 nucleotides are TGTGCCACCAGCGGACTCCGGAGTCAGCCCCAGCATTTT. Translation: CATSGLRSQPQHF.

This clone was seen a single time. The V gene is TRBV5-1, the J gene TRBJ2-3; TRBD1 aligns across 7 bases. This CDR3 is 14 amino acids long. The germline gives CDR1 SGHRS, CDR2 YFSETQ. With 3 bases clipped from V and 2 bases from J, the junction kept 3 bases outside the gene matches. Written as DNA, the CDR3 is TGCGCCAGCAGCTCCGGACAGGTCACAGATACGCAGTATTTT. Translated: CASSSGQVTDTQYF.

This sequence joins TRBV19 and TRBJ1-2; D is undetermined. Germline V gene sequence: CDR1 LNHDA, CDR2 SQIVND (reference sequence). This CDR3 is 11 amino acids long. Trimming took off 9 bases at V and 8 bases at J, with 13 bases between the two ends. For the CDR3, the DNA is TGTGCCAGCACCGAGGGCCGCGGCTACACCTTC. Amino acid sequence: CASTEGRGYTF.

The V call is TRBV9, the J call TRBJ2-3; the D is unclear. The CDR3 loop spans 15 amino acids. Trimming stripped 0 bases from V and 2 bases from J, with 10 bases between. The germline V gene has CDR1 SGDLS and CDR2 YYNGEE. CDR3 sequence (DNA): TGTGCCAGCAGCGTAGGTGGGCCCACCACAGATACGCAGTATTTT. Encoded protein: CASSVGGPTTDTQYF.

This chain uses TRBV6-5 with TRBJ1-2, with D possibly TRBD1 on 5 matching bases. V lost 4 bases to trimming and J lost 5 bases, with 11 bases between them. Germline loops: CDR1 MNHEY, CDR2 SVGAGI. This CDR3 is built from 13 residues. The CDR3 protein is CASSSGEKYGYTF. The CDR3 nucleotides are TGTGCCAGCAGTTCGGGGGAAAAGTATGGCTACACCTTC.